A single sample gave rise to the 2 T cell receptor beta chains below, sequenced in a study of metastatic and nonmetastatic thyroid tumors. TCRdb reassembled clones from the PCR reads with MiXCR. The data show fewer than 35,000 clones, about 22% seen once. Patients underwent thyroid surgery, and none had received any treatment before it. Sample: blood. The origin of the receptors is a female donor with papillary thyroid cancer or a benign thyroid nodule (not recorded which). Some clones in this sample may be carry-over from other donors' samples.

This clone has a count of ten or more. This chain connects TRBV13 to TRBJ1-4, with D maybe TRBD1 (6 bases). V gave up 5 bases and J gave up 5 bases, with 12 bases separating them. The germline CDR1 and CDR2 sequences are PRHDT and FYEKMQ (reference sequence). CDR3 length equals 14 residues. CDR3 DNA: TGTGCCAGCAGCCCAGGACAGTCGAATGAAAAACTGTTTTTT. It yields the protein CASSPGQSNEKLFF.

CDR3 sequence reads: CASSPVLGVYGYTF. The CDR3 coding sequence is TGTGCCAGCAGTCCTGTCTTGGGAGTCTATGGCTACACCTTC. The chain couples TRBV28 to TRBJ1-2; no firm D call. This CDR3 region has 14 residues. Trimming left V 5 bases short and J 4 bases short, with 14 bases between. Germline CDR1 MDHEN, CDR2 SYDVKM.